This TCR beta chain appears in the sequencing data of a study of a mutant IDH1 vaccine in newly diagnosed glioma. This sample's time point: week 23, last vaccination. All doses held 300 ug of mutant IDH1 20-mer peptide, with topical imiquimod. Worth noting for this clone: Its antigen is not known.

V was cut by 4 bases and J by 6 bases, with 20 bases left in between. CDR3 length: 16 residues. Germline CDR1 is SGHRS and CDR2 is YFSETQ. Assay used: immunoSEQ multiplex PCR; TCRdb lists only in-frame clones, some missing. The table lists just over 80,000 clones, approximately 85% of them singletons. The input for sequencing was PBMCs, taken from a glioma patient whose treatment included an IDH1 peptide vaccine. The TCR sequence derives from a young man with glioma. Some clones in this sample may be carry-over from other donors' samples. The chain has TRBV5-1 and TRBJ2-1; a weak D match, TRBD1 (7 bases). CDR3 protein: CASSPLGWRGLNEQFF. The CDR3 bases are TGCGCCAGCAGCCCCCTTGGTTGGAGGGGGCTCAATGAGCAGTTCTTC. The variable domain in full, with the rest retrieved from reference TRBV5-1 and TRBJ2-1, is KAGVTQTPRYLIKTRGQQVTLSCSPISGHRSVSWYQQTPGQGLQFLFEYFSETQRNKGNFPGRFSGRQFSNSRSEMNVSTLELGDSALYLCASSPLGWRGLNEQFFGPGTRLTVL.